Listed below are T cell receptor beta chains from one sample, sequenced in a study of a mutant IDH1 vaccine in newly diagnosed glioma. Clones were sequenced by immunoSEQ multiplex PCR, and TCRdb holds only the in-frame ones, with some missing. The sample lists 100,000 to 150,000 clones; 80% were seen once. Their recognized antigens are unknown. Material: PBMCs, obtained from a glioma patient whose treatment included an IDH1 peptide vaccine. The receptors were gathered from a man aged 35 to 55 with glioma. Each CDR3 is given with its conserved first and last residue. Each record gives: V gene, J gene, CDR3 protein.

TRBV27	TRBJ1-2	CASSRSGGLYGYTF
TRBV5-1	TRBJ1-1	CASSLDSNTEAFF
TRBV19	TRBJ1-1	CASNIQGDNTEAFF
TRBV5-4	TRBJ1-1	CASSLITGPNTEAFF
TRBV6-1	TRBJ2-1	CASSEPPLAGGKFF
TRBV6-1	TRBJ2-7	CASSEWEVGREYEQYF
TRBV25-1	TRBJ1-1	CASSESGSEAFF
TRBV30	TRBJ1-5	CAWSAIQRRNQPQHF
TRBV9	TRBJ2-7	CASSPGQGYEQYF
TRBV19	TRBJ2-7	CASSARRFPYEQYF
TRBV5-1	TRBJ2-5	CASSLGAKETQYF
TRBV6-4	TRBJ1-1	CASSAEAYGEAFF
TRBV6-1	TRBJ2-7	CASTGLALRAYEQYF
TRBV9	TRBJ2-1	CASSAYGTPYNEQFF
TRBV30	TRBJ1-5	CAWRPSGPGQPQHF
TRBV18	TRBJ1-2	CASSPLEGLGPNYGYTF
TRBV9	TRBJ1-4	CASSVAPGGNEKLFF
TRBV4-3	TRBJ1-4	CASSQGSNFEKLFF
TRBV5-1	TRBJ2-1	CASSRTGSSGSYNEQFF
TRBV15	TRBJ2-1	CATSIGTGSYNEQFF
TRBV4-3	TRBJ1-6	CASSHRGEYNSPLHF
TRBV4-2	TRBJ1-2	CASSQYPPEGNYGYTF
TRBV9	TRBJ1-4	CASSVGGTARGEKLFF
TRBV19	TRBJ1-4	CASTFEDRNEKLFF
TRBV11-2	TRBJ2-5	CASSLVGTSGTQYF
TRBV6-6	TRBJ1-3	CASSLFTKGPGNTIYF
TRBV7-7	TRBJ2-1	CASSLWEDGDEQFF
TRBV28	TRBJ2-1	CASSLVPLGPQFF
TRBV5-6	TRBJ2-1	CASSLELAAHNEQFF
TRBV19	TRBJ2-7	CASSPGTSTYEQYF
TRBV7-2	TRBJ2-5	CASSFSGGGETQYF
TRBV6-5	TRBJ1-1	CASSYSLSTEAFF
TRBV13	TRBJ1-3	CASSLQGTPGNTIYF
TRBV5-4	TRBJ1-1	CASSLGVGMNTEAFF
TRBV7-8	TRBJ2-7	CASSLVGVLGPHEQYF
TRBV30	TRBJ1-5	CAWSVLSSNQPQHF
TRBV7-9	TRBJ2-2	CASSALGLAVNTGELFF
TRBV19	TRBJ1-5	CASSIAGGNQPQHF
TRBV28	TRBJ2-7	CASSVGRGVSYEQYF
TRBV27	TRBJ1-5	CASSVGRGAGVWPQHF
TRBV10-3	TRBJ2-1	CAIGQGNEQFF
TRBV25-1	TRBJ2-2	CASGRRLGSGELFF
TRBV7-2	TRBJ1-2	CASSPLQGGYTF
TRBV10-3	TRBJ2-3	CATIRNSGSGTDTQYF
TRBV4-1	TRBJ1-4	CASSQSLQGREKLFF
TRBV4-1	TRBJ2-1	CASSQAGTGGRNEQFF
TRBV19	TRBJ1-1	CASNSGGGPTEAFF
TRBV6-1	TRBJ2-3	CASRPDRVADTQYF
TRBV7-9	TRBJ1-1	CASSLVGTVNTEAFF